Following are 30 T cell receptor beta chains from one sample sequenced in a study of T cells in Graves' hyperthyroidism and ophthalmopathy. TCR beta CDR3 sequences were amplified from RNA transcripts. A first-round RT-PCR of the TCR CDR3 used the HTBI primer set. Each CDR3 protein is one row after TCRdb ran MiXCR on the multiplex PCR reads. The data contain hundreds of thousands of distinct CDR3 sequences, about 14% of them singletons. The material sequenced was blood. The receptors here all came from a woman under 30 with Graves' hyperthyroidism.

This clonotype appeared many times. The J gene is TRBJ2-2, the V gene TRBV30, with 7 nucleotides matching TRBD2. The CDR3 sequence is 13 residues long. From germline, CDR1 is GTSNPN and CDR2 SVGIG (reference sequence). Germline trimming cut 1 base from V and 6 bases from J; bases unmatched to any gene: 2. Here the CDR3 DNA reads TGTGCCTGGAGTGGGGGAGGGGCCGGGGAGCTGTTTTTT. This codes for CAWSGGGAGELFF.

This clonotype was recorded a few times. This chain's CDR3 is CASSYSNDRGGSNEKLFF. CDR3 nucleotides: TGTGCCAGCAGTTACTCGAACGACAGGGGAGGGTCTAATGAAAAACTGTTTTTT. The gene calls are TRBV6-7 and TRBJ1-4; 8 nucleotides agree with TRBD1. TRBV6-7 belongs to the ORF category, with a function that is uncertain. The CDR3 has 18 amino acids. Trimming removed 0 bases from V and 3 bases from J; junction bases left unmatched: 9.

This clonotype has ten or more counts. The chain combines TRBV28 with TRBJ1-5; 8 nucleotides match TRBD1. The CDR3 has 15 amino acids. V was clipped by 6 bases and J by 2 bases; unmatched bases: 6. Germline V gene lookup returns CDR1 MDHEN and CDR2 SYDVKM. The CDR3 DNA is TGTGCCAGCAGCCCCGGACAGGGACGCAATCAGCCCCAGCATTTT. It specifies CASSPGQGRNQPQHF.

This clonotype occurred a few times. V is TRBV11-2 and J is TRBJ2-2; D might be TRBD1 (5 bases). V gave up 6 bases and J gave up 0 bases, with 11 bases separating them. The CDR3 covers 15 residues. CDR1 is SGHAT, CDR2 FQNNGV, per germline. Here the CDR3 DNA reads TGTGCCAGCAGATCTACAGGCCCGAACACCGGGGAGCTGTTTTTT. This encodes CASRSTGPNTGELFF.

J is TRBJ2-3 and V is TRBV20-1; possible D gene TRBD2, 5 bases. The CDR3 spans 15 residues. Trimming shortened V by 3 bases and J by 1 base, and 14 bases separated the two germline ends. Germline CDR1 is DFQATT and CDR2 is SNEGSKA (reference sequence). The DNA for the CDR3 is TGCAGTGCTAGTAGCCCTCGGCGGGGCACAGATACGCAGTATTTT. Its protein is CSASSPRRGTDTQYF.

This chain uses TRBV29-1 with TRBJ1-1; a weak D match, TRBD1 (5 bases). The germline CDR1 and CDR2 sequences are SQVTM and ANQGSEA. CDR3 length: 13 amino acids. Between the trimmed V and J ends, which lost 4 bases and 2 bases, there was a span of 11 bases. The CDR3 DNA reads TGCAGCGTTGTCGGGGACCGAAACACTGAAGCTTTCTTT. This encodes CSVVGDRNTEAFF.

This clonotype was counted ten times or more. The chain carries TRBV12-3 or TRBV12-4 and TRBJ2-2; tentatively, D is TRBD2 (7 bases). V was trimmed by 7 bases and J by 4 bases, leaving 16 bases between them. The CDR3 is made up of 15 amino acids. The chain's CDR3 is CASTYGGASTGELFF. The CDR3 coding sequence is TGTGCCAGCACTTATGGGGGGGCTAGCACCGGGGAGCTGTTTTTT.

V is TRBV6-1 and J is TRBJ1-1, with D perhaps TRBD1 (6 bases). CDR1 is MNHNS, CDR2 SASEGT, per germline. The V end was cut by 6 bases, the J end by 11 bases, with 16 bases between. This CDR3 has 12 residues. The CDR3 protein is CASSDRFPGAFF. As DNA, the CDR3 is TGTGCCAGCAGCGACAGGTTCCCGGGCGCTTTCTTT.

This clonotype was detected a few times. The chain recombines TRBV7-9 with TRBJ2-3; 9 bases fit TRBD2. V gave up 4 bases and J gave up 5 bases; unmatched junction bases: 10. This CDR3 has 16 residues. CDR1 SEHNR and CDR2 FQNEAQ come from the germline V gene (reference sequence). The CDR3 loop is CASSSNPREGRDTQYF. The CDR3 nucleotides read TGTGCCAGCAGCTCAAACCCGCGGGAGGGGAGAGATACGCAGTATTTT.

This clonotype was seen ten or more times. The chain uses TRBV12-3 or TRBV12-4 and TRBJ2-5; TRBD2 might be the D (5 bases). Trimming cost V 2 bases and J 5 bases, with 9 bases left between them. The CDR3 has 13 residues. Here the CDR3 reads CASSLRRRETQYF. In DNA form, the CDR3 reads TGTGCCAGCAGTTTACGGAGGCGGGAGACCCAGTACTTC.

This clonotype showed up just a few times. This rearrangement joins TRBV7-2 to TRBJ2-3, with D maybe TRBD2 (6 bases). Trimming stripped 5 bases from V and 2 bases from J, with 14 bases between. Germline CDR1 and CDR2: SGHTA and FQGNSA. This CDR3 has 15 residues. As DNA, the CDR3 is TGTGCCAGCAGCCCCCTTTGGGGGGTCACAGATACGCAGTATTTT. Amino acid sequence: CASSPLWGVTDTQYF.

The DNA for the CDR3 is TGCAGTGCTCGGGGACTAGCGGGGGTTTTGAGCACAGATACGCAGTATTTT. Residues: CSARGLAGVLSTDTQYF. The V gene is TRBV20-1, the J gene TRBJ2-3; TRBD2 matches at 14 bases. CDR3 length equals 17 residues. Looked up from germline, CDR1 is DFQATT and CDR2 is SNEGSKA (reference sequence). The J segment lost 0 bases and the V segment lost 5 bases, leaving 7 bases of the junction unmatched.

In this sample, this clonotype turned up many times. The gene calls are TRBV28 and TRBJ1-1, with D unresolved. Germline assignment: CDR1 MDHEN and CDR2 SYDVKM. The length of the CDR3 is 14 residues. V lost 10 bases to trimming and J lost 0 bases, with 15 bases between them. The CDR3 region has the DNA TGTGCCACATACACAGTTAGCATGAACACTGAAGCTTTCTTT. It is translated as CATYTVSMNTEAFF.

This clonotype was recorded a few times. This may come from a read error, since a much larger clone is one base off. The rearrangement uses TRBV18 and TRBJ2-5; 9 bases are a match to TRBD2. Looked up from germline, CDR1 is KGHSH and CDR2 is LQKENI. The CDR3 is 14 amino acids. The CDR3 loop is CASSPIAGEETRYF. The CDR3 coding sequence is TGTGCCAGCTCACCGATAGCGGGAGAGGAGACCCGGTACTTC.

This clonotype was recorded at least ten times. V and J are TRBV7-9 and TRBJ1-1; D unclear. Trimming removed 5 bases from V and 0 bases from J, with 16 bases in between. The CDR3 spans 16 residues. Germline V gene data show CDR1 as SEHNR and CDR2 as FQNEAQ (reference sequence). Here the CDR3 DNA reads TGTGCCAGCAGCCTTGGAGAGTTTTTAATGAACACTGAAGCTTTCTTT. Translating gives CASSLGEFLMNTEAFF. Full variable domain (rest looked up from reference TRBV7-9 and TRBJ1-1): DTGVSQNPRHKITKRGQNVTFRCDPISEHNRLYWYRQTLGQGPEFLTYFQNEAQLEKSRLLSDRFSAERPKGSFSTLEIQRTEQGDSAMYLCASSLGEFLMNTEAFFGQGTRLTVV.

The chain employs TRBV28 and TRBJ2-2; D may be TRBD1 (5 bases). V dropped 5 bases and J dropped 1 base, with 17 bases sitting between them. This CDR3 comprises 17 residues. Germline-derived CDR1 and CDR2 are MDHEN and SYDVKM. This CDR3 reads CASSTRTQNLNTGELFF. The CDR3 DNA sequence: TGTGCCAGCAGTACAAGGACACAAAACTTGAACACCGGGGAGCTGTTTTTT.

This clonotype has a count of ten or more. This chain connects TRBV28 to TRBJ1-1, with a tentative D call TRBD1 (6 bases). Trimming stripped 6 bases from V and 3 bases from J, with 11 bases between. Germline CDR1 and CDR2: MDHEN and SYDVKM. This CDR3 region has 13 residues. The CDR3 reads CASSLGQYTEAFF. The CDR3 nucleotides read TGTGCCAGCAGCCTCGGACAGTACACTGAAGCTTTCTTT.

The sample holds many counts of this clonotype. The rearrangement links TRBV2 to TRBJ1-1; no clear D gene. V gave up 5 bases and J gave up 3 bases, with 7 bases separating them. The CDR3 covers 12 residues. Germline V gives CDR1 SNHLY, CDR2 FYNNEI. CDR3 region: CASSSVDTEAFF. The CDR3 DNA is TGTGCCAGCAGTTCAGTAGACACTGAAGCTTTCTTT. Variable domain in full (rest from reference TRBV2 and TRBJ1-1): EPEVTQTPSHQVTQMGQEVILRCVPISNHLYFYWYRQILGQKVEFLVSFYNNEISEKSEIFDDQFSVERPDGSNFTLKIRSTKLEDSAMYFCASSSVDTEAFFGQGTRLTVV.

Concerning this clonotype itself: A read error may be the cause here, since a much bigger clone is one base away. This chain links TRBV4-3 with TRBJ2-3; D gene uncertain. Germline lookup yields CDR1 LGHNA and CDR2 YSLEER. CDR3 length equals 17 residues. The chain's CDR3 is CACSQDRTVEGTDTQYF. The DNA for the CDR3 is TGCGCCTGCAGCCAAGATCGTACGGTAGAGGGCACAGATACGCAGTATTTT.

This clonotype turned up a few times. This chain connects TRBV11-2 to TRBJ2-5, with 9 nucleotides matching TRBD2. This CDR3 has 16 amino acids. CDR1 and CDR2 (germline): SGHAT, FQNNGV. V was pared by 3 bases and J by 5 bases, with 10 bases of the junction left unmatched. CDR3 in DNA: TGTGCCAGCAGCTTTGTAGCGGGAGAGGGGCGGGAGACCCAGTACTTC. Its protein is CASSFVAGEGRETQYF.

Comment on this clonotype: This clone may be a read error of a much larger clone one base away. The J gene is TRBJ2-2, the V gene TRBV27; tentatively, D is TRBD2 (6 bases). This CDR3 region has 11 residues. The germline V gene has CDR1 MNHEY and CDR2 SMNVEV (reference sequence). CDR3 amino acids: CASRNTGGLFF. DNA of the CDR3: TGTGCCAGCAGGAACACCGGGGGGCTGTTTTTT.

This clonotype appeared a few times. V is TRBV28 and J is TRBJ2-7; D is unclear. The CDR3 contains 15 residues. Deletions cut 4 bases from V and 4 bases from J, with 17 bases between. CDR1 MDHEN and CDR2 SYDVKM come from the germline V gene. The CDR3 DNA is TGTGCCAGCAGTTCCCCGGATGGATTTGGGTACGAGCAGTACTTC. This sequence encodes CASSSPDGFGYEQYF. The whole variable domain, remainder taken from reference TRBV28 and TRBJ2-7, is DVKVTQSSRYLVKRTGEKVFLECVQDMDHENMFWYRQDPGLGLRLIYFSYDVKMKEKGDIPEGYSVSREKKERFSLILESASTNQTSMYLCASSSPDGFGYEQYFGPGTRLTVT.

The chain combines TRBV6-5 with TRBJ1-1, with D tentatively TRBD1 (5 bases). V was shortened by 0 bases and J by 4 bases, with 15 bases between the two germline ends. The germline V gene encodes CDR1 MNHEY and CDR2 SVGAGI. The CDR3 consists of 16 residues. DNA for the CDR3: TGTGCCAGCAGTTACTCGACGAGATCGGGGGGCACTGAAGCTTTCTTT. Translation: CASSYSTRSGGTEAFF.

The sample holds many counts of this clonotype. The rearrangement uses TRBV11-2 and TRBJ2-7, with TRBD2 identical over 10 bases. The CDR3 contains 18 residues. Germline V gives CDR1 SGHAT, CDR2 FQNNGV. The junction had 15 bases not matched to a gene; V was cut back by 5 bases and J by 2 bases. The CDR3 loop reads CASSPGSTIAGGAYEQYF. The CDR3 DNA reads TGTGCCAGCAGCCCAGGGTCCACTATAGCGGGAGGTGCCTACGAGCAGTACTTC.

The sample holds many counts of this clonotype. The rearrangement uses TRBV18 and TRBJ2-4; unclear D gene. Germline CDR1 and CDR2: KGHSH and LQKENI. Trimming took 2 bases from V and 0 from J, leaving 11 bases between them. This CDR3 comprises 16 residues. This CDR3 is CASSPGAILAKNIQYF. The CDR3 nucleotides are TGTGCCAGCTCACCAGGAGCCATTTTAGCCAAAAACATTCAGTACTTC.

The table lists this clonotype with a few counts. The chain carries TRBV19 and TRBJ2-1, with D possibly TRBD1 on 5 matching bases. V was trimmed by 3 bases and J by 4 bases, leaving 19 bases between them. The CDR3 loop spans 17 amino acids. Germline V lookup: CDR1 LNHDA, CDR2 SQIVND (reference sequence). CDR3 loop: CASSMRFRGRTYNEQFF. As DNA, the CDR3 is TGTGCCAGTAGTATGAGGTTTAGGGGCCGAACTTACAATGAGCAGTTCTTC.

CDR3 nucleotides: TGTGCCAGCAGTTTATTTGGGGGGGTAGGCGACGAGCAGTACTTC. Its translation is CASSLFGGVGDEQYF. The V call is TRBV12-3 or TRBV12-4, the J call TRBJ2-7; 7 bases fit TRBD2. The V gene end was trimmed by 2 bases and the J gene end by 5 bases; junction bases not matched to a gene: 9. The CDR3 runs 15 residues.

In this sample, this clonotype turned up a few times. The chain recombines TRBV2 with TRBJ1-1; D perhaps matches TRBD1 (6 bases). Trimming removed 11 bases from V and 7 bases from J, with 14 bases in between. The germline gives CDR1 SNHLY, CDR2 FYNNEI. The CDR3 contains 11 residues. In nucleotides, the CDR3 is TGTGCCGACCTACAGGGCTATGAAGCTTTCTTT. Its protein is CADLQGYEAFF.

The V gene is TRBV20-1, the J gene TRBJ2-1; TRBD2 agrees at 9 bases. Per germline, CDR1 DFQATT and CDR2 SNEGSKA (reference sequence). The CDR3 is 16 amino acids. With V trimmed by 5 bases and J by 9 bases, 17 bases remained unmatched. CDR3 nucleotides: TGCAGTGCTCACGATCACCTCTTAGCGGGAGTGGGTGAGCAGTTCTTC. Protein sequence: CSAHDHLLAGVGEQFF.

This clonotype was detected a few times. CDR3 in amino acids: CASSLESSPSGSPYEQYF. In DNA form, the CDR3 reads TGTGCCAGCAGCTTAGAAAGCTCCCCTAGCGGGAGTCCCTACGAGCAGTACTTC. The chain links TRBV11-1 to TRBJ2-7; TRBD2 aligns across 10 bases. Germline trimming cut 1 base from V and 2 bases from J; bases unmatched to any gene: 11. Per germline, CDR1 SGHAT and CDR2 FQDESV (reference sequence). CDR3 length: 18 residues.